This T cell receptor (beta chain) was identified during a study of T cell repertoires in cytomegalovirus infection. Overall study: It was recently identified HLA-C-restricted and well-studied HLA-B-restricted CMV epitopes that the study used. Study results and limitations: Carriage of CMV together with the relevant HLA was identifiable through cumulative public TCR beta family frequency. The study found HLA-C-restricted CMV-specific TCR beta clonotypes dominating the ex vivo response.

Worth noting for this clonotype: Its antigen is unidentified.

The CDR3 extends over 12 amino acids. Germline V gene data show CDR1 as MNHEY and CDR2 as SMNVEV (reference sequence). Trimming took 6 bases from V and 10 from J, leaving 13 bases between them. Each CDR3 protein is one row after TCRdb ran MiXCR on the reads. The sample includes about a million distinct CDR3 sequences, approximately 31% of them seen just once. V is TRBV27 and J is TRBJ2-1; no firm D call. The receptor's source is a human donor in good health (CMV status not recorded). Some clones in this sample may be carry-over from other donors' samples. The sample consisted of cultured CD8+ T cells from PBMCs, taken from culture after CMV antigen stimulation. The CDR3 here is CASRTTTQEQFF. The CDR3, as DNA: TGTGCCAGCAGAACGACGACCCAAGAGCAGTTCTTC.